The rows below give T cell receptor beta chains drawn from one sample of a study of beta chain features in type 1 diabetes. Assay used: immunoSEQ multiplex PCR; TCRdb lists only in-frame clones, some missing. The table shows under 400,000 clones, with roughly 12% occurring only once. Sequenced material: naive CD4+ T cells from blood. The receptors originated from a man between 18 and 29 years old in good health. The CDR3 runs from the conserved cysteine through the conserved F or W. The order of the fields is J gene, D gene, clone size, V gene, CDR3 protein, CDR3 DNA. The D gene is left open where the match is weak. Not every row has a clone size; where given, it reads once, few, many or a size class.

j_gene: TRBJ1-1
d_gene: -
abundance: few
v_gene: TRBV5-1
CDR3aa: CASSPLGTEAFF
CDR3nt: TGCGCCAGCAGCCCCCTCGGGACTGAAGCTTTCTTT

j_gene: TRBJ2-1
d_gene: -
abundance: -
v_gene: TRBV28
CDR3aa: CASSQGFPGNEQFF
CDR3nt: TGTGCCAGCAGTCAGGGGTTCCCAGGCAATGAGCAGTTCTTC

j_gene: TRBJ2-1
d_gene: TRBD2
abundance: -
v_gene: TRBV6-5
CDR3aa: CASSDGGAGEQFF
CDR3nt: TGTGCCAGCAGTGACGGGGGGGCAGGTGAGCAGTTCTTC

j_gene: TRBJ2-3
d_gene: TRBD2
abundance: -
v_gene: TRBV4-3
CDR3aa: CASSQGGRGSDTQYF
CDR3nt: TGCGCCAGCAGCCAAGGCGGGAGGGGCTCAGATACGCAGTATTTT

j_gene: TRBJ2-7
d_gene: -
abundance: few
v_gene: TRBV7-2
CDR3aa: CASSSTPNSYEQYF
CDR3nt: TGTGCCAGCAGCTCGACTCCAAACTCCTACGAGCAGTACTTC

j_gene: TRBJ1-1
d_gene: TRBD1
abundance: few
v_gene: TRBV6-6
CDR3aa: CASSSDRAGTEAFF
CDR3nt: TGTGCCAGCAGTTCCGACAGGGCAGGCACTGAAGCTTTCTTT

j_gene: TRBJ1-2
d_gene: TRBD1
abundance: -
v_gene: TRBV28
CDR3aa: CASSSRSGTGGYGYTF
CDR3nt: TGTGCCAGCAGTTCCCGGTCGGGGACAGGGGGATATGGCTACACCTTC

j_gene: TRBJ2-3
d_gene: -
abundance: few
v_gene: TRBV5-1
CDR3aa: CASSLETGRDTQYF
CDR3nt: TGCGCCAGCAGCTTAGAAACTGGGCGAGATACGCAGTATTTT

j_gene: TRBJ1-2
d_gene: TRBD1
abundance: -
v_gene: TRBV5-4
CDR3aa: CASSWTGEIYGYTF
CDR3nt: TGTGCCAGCAGCTGGACAGGGGAAATCTATGGCTACACCTTC

j_gene: TRBJ2-1
d_gene: -
abundance: -
v_gene: TRBV11-3
CDR3aa: CASSLAGDSSYNEQFF
CDR3nt: TGTGCCAGCAGCTTAGCAGGGGATAGCTCCTACAATGAGCAGTTCTTC

j_gene: TRBJ1-2
d_gene: -
abundance: -
v_gene: TRBV7-8
CDR3aa: CASSLFEGYGYTF
CDR3nt: TGTGCCAGCAGCCTCTTTGAGGGCTATGGCTACACCTTC

j_gene: TRBJ1-2
d_gene: -
abundance: -
v_gene: TRBV7-8
CDR3aa: CASSTGRVRPLYGYTF
CDR3nt: TGTGCCAGCAGCACGGGAAGGGTTCGGCCCCTATATGGCTACACCTTC

j_gene: TRBJ2-1
d_gene: -
abundance: -
v_gene: TRBV6-1
CDR3aa: CASSPWGVQQFF
CDR3nt: TGTGCCAGCAGTCCCTGGGGAGTCCAGCAGTTCTTC